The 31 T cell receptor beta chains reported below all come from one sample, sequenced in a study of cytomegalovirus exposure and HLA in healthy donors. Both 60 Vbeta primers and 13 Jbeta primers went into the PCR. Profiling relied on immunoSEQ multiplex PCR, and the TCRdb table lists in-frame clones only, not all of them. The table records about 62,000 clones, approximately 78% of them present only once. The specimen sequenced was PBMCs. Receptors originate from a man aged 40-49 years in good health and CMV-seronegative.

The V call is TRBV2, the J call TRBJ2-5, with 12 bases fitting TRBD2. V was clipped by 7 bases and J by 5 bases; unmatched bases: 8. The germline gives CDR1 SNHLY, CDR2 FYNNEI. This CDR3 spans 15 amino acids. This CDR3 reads CASTPPSGGVETQYF. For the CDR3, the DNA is TGTGCCAGCACCCCGCCTAGCGGGGGGGTTGAGACCCAGTACTTC. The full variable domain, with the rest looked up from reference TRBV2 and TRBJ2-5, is EPEVTQTPSHQVTQMGQEVILRCVPISNHLYFYWYRQILGQKVEFLVSFYNNEISEKSEIFDDQFSVERPDGSNFTLKIRSTKLEDSAMYFCASTPPSGGVETQYFGPGTRLLVL.

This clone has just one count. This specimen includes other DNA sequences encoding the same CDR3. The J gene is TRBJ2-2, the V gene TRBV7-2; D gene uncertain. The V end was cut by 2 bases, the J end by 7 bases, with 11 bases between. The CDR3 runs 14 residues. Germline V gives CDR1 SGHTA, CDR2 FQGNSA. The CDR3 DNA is TGTGCCAGCAGCTTAAGCCTAGAGGTCGGGGAGCTGTTTTTT. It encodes CASSLSLEVGELFF.

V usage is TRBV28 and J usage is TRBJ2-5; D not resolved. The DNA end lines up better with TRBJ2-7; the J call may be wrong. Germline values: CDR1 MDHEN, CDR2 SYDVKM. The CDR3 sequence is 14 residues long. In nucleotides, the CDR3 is TGTGCCAGCAGTATTATGGGCAGTACCTACGAGCAGTACTTC. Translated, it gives CASSIMGSTYEQYF.

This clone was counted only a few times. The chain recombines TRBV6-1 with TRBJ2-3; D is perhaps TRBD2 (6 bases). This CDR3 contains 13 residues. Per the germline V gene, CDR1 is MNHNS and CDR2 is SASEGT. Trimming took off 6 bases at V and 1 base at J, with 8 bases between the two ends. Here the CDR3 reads CASSSGGTDTQYF. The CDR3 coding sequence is TGTGCCAGCAGCTCGGGGGGCACAGATACGCAGTATTTT.

CDR3: CASSQGGTVVTDTQYF. The DNA of the CDR3 is TGTGCCAGCAGCCAAGGTGGGACAGTCGTCACAGATACGCAGTATTTT. This chain links TRBV14 with TRBJ2-3; 7 bases align to TRBD1. The CDR3 has 16 amino acids. With V trimmed by 1 base and J by 2 bases, 6 bases remained unmatched. Per the germline V gene, CDR1 is SGHDN and CDR2 is FVKESK.

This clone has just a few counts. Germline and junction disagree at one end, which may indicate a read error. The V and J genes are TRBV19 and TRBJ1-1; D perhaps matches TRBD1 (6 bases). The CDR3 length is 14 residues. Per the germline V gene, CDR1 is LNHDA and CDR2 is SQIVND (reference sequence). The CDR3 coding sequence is TGTGCCAGTAGTTTTTTTCCCCTTCGACAGGAATTTTGCTTT. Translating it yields CASSFFPLRQEFCF. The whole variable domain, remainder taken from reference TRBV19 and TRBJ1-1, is DGGITQSPKYLFRKEGQNVTLSCEQNLNHDAMYWYRQDPGQGLRLIYYSQIVNDFQKGDIAEGYSVSREKKESFPLTVTSAQKNPTAFYLCASSFFPLRQEFCFGQGTRLTVV.

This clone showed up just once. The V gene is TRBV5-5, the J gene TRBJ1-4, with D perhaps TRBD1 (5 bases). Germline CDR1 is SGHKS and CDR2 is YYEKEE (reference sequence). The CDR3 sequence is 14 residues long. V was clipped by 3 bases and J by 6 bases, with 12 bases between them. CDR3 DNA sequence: TGTGCCAGCAGCTCAGGGTCGGGGGATGAAAAACTGTTTTTT. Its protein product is CASSSGSGDEKLFF.

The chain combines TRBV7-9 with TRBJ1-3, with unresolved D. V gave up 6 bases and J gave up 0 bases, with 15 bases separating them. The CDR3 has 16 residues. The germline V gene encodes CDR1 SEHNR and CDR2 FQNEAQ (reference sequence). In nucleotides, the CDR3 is TGTGCCAGCAGTCTTATTCCCACGAGCTCTGGAAACACCATATATTTT. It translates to CASSLIPTSSGNTIYF.

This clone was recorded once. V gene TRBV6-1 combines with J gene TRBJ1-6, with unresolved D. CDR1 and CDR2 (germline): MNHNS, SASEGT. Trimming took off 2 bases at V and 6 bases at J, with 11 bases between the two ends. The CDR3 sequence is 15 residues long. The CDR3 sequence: CASSELAGFNSPLHF. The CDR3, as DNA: TGTGCCAGCAGTGAACTGGCAGGATTTAATTCACCCCTCCACTTT.

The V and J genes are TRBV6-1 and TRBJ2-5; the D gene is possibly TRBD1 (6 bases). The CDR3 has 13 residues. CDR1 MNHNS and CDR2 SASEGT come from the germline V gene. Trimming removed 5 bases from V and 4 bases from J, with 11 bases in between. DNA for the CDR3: TGTGCCAGCAGTCGGGACATAGGAGAGACCCAGTACTTC. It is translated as CASSRDIGETQYF.

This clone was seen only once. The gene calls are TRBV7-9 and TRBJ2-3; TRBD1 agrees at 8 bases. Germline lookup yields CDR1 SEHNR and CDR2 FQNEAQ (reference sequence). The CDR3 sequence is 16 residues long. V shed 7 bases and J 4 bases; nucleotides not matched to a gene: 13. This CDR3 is CASTPGAGGFSDTQYF. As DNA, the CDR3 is TGTGCCAGCACCCCGGGTGCAGGGGGCTTCTCAGATACGCAGTATTTT. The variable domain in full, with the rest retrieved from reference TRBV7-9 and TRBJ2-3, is DTGVSQNPRHKITKRGQNVTFRCDPISEHNRLYWYRQTLGQGPEFLTYFQNEAQLEKSRLLSDRFSAERPKGSFSTLEIQRTEQGDSAMYLCASTPGAGGFSDTQYFGPGTRLTVL.

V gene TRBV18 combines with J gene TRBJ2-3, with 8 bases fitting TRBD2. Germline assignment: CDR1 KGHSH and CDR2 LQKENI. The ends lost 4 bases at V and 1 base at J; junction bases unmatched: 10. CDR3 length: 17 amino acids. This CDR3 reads CASSLRTSLKGTDTQYF. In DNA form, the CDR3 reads TGTGCCAGCTCACTCCGGACTAGCCTTAAGGGCACAGATACGCAGTATTTT.

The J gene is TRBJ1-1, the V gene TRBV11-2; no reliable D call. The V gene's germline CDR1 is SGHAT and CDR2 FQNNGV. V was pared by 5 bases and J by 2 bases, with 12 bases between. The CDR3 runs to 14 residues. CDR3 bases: TGTGCCAGCAGCGTCCAGGATTTAAACACTGAAGCTTTCTTT. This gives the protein CASSVQDLNTEAFF. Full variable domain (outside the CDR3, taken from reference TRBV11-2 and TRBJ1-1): EAGVAQSPRYKIIEKRQSVAFWCNPISGHATLYWYQQILGQGPKLLIQFQNNGVVDDSQLPKDRFSAERLKGVDSTLKIQPAKLEDSAVYLCASSVQDLNTEAFFGQGTRLTVV.

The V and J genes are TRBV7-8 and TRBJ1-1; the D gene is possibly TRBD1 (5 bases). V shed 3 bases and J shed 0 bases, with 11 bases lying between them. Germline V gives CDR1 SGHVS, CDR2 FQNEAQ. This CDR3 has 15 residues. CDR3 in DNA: TGTGCCAGCAGCTTGGGCTGGGGGGTGAACACTGAAGCTTTCTTT. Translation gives CASSLGWGVNTEAFF.

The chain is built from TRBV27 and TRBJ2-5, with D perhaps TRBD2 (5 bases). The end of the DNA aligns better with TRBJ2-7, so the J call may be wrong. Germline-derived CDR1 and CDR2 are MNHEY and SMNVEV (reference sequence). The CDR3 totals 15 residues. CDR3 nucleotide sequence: TGTGCCAGCAGTTTAGAGGGTAGCGCCTTCTACGAGCAGTACTTC. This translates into CASSLEGSAFYEQYF.

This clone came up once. The DNA for the CDR3 is TGTGCCAGCAGCTCGACAGATTTTACGCAGTATTTT. It encodes CASSSTDFTQYF. The chain has TRBV7-6 and TRBJ2-3, with D possibly matching TRBD1 (5 bases). CDR3 length equals 12 residues. Germline V gives CDR1 SGHVS, CDR2 FNYEAQ. With 4 bases removed from V and 8 bases from J, the gap between germline ends came to 10 bases.

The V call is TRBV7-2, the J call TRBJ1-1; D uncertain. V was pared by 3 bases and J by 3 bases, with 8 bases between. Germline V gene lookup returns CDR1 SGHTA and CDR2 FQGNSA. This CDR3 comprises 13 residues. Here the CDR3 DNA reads TGTGCCAGCAGCTTTCGGGTTGACACTGAAGCTTTCTTT. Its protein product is CASSFRVDTEAFF.

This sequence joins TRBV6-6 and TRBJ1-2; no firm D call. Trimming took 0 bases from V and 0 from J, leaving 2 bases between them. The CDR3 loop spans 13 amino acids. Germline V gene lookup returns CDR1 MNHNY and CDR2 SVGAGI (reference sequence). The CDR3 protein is CASSYSTNYGYTF. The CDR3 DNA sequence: TGTGCCAGCAGTTACTCTACTAACTATGGCTACACCTTC.

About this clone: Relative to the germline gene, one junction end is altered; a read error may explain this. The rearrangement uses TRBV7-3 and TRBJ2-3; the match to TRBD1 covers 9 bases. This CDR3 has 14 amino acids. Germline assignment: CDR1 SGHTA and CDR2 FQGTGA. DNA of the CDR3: TGTGCCAGCAGCCTAACAGGGGGCGAAGATACGCAGTATTTT. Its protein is CASSLTGGEDTQYF.

CDR3 residues: CASRGLAGAEQFF. The CDR3 DNA follows: TGCGCCAGCAGGGGGCTAGCGGGGGCCGAGCAGTTCTTC. The rearrangement joins TRBV5-1 to TRBJ2-1; 10 bases are a match to TRBD2. Germline values: CDR1 SGHRS, CDR2 YFSETQ. Trimming removed 5 bases from V and 10 bases from J; junction bases left unmatched: 6. The CDR3 is 13 amino acids. Full variable domain (remainder filled in from reference TRBV5-1 and TRBJ2-1): KAGVTQTPRYLIKTRGQQVTLSCSPISGHRSVSWYQQTPGQGLQFLFEYFSETQRNKGNFPGRFSGRQFSNSRSEMNVSTLELGDSALYLCASRGLAGAEQFFGPGTRLTVL.

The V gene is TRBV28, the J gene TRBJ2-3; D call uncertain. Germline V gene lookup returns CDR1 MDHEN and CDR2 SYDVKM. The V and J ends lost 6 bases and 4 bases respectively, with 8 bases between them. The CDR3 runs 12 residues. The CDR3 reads CASSSRADTQYF. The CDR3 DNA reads TGTGCCAGCAGCTCCCGGGCAGATACGCAGTATTTT.

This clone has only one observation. The CDR3 nucleotides read TGTGCCAGCAGCCTACGGGGGGGGTGGGACACTGAAGCTTTCTTT. It yields the protein CASSLRGGWDTEAFF. This sequence joins TRBV27 and TRBJ1-1; possibly TRBD1 for D (5 bases). The length of the CDR3 is 15 residues. Trimming cost V 6 bases and J 3 bases, with 17 bases left between them. The V gene's germline CDR1 is MNHEY and CDR2 SMNVEV (reference sequence).

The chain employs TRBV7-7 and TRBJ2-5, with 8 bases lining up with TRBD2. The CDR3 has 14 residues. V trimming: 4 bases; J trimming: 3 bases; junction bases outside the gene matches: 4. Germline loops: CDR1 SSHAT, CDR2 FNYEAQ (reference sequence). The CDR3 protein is CASSSGTSKETQYF. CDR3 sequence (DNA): TGTGCCAGCAGCTCCGGGACTAGTAAAGAGACCCAGTACTTC.

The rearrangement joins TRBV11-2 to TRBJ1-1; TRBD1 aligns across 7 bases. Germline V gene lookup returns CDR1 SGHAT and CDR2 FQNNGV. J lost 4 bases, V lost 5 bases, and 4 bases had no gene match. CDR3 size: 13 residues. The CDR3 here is CASSRQGGTEAFF. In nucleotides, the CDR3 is TGTGCCAGCAGCCGCCAGGGGGGCACTGAAGCTTTCTTT. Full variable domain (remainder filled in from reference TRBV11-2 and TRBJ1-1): EAGVAQSPRYKIIEKRQSVAFWCNPISGHATLYWYQQILGQGPKLLIQFQNNGVVDDSQLPKDRFSAERLKGVDSTLKIQPAKLEDSAVYLCASSRQGGTEAFFGQGTRLTVV.

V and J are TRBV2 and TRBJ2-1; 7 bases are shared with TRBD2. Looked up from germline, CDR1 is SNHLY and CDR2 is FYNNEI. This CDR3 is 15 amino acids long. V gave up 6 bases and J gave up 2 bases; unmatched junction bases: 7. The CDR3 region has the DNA TGTGCCAGCAGCGAGCGTCTAGCGGCCTACAATGAGCAGTTCTTC. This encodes CASSERLAAYNEQFF.

This chain's CDR3 is CASRSGDNTDTQYF. The CDR3 DNA is TGTGCCAGCAGGAGCGGGGATAACACAGATACGCAGTATTTT. The chain employs TRBV6-5 and TRBJ2-3; 7 bases are shared with TRBD2. The CDR3 sequence is 14 residues long. Germline-derived CDR1 and CDR2 are MNHEY and SVGAGI. Trimming removed 6 bases from V and 2 bases from J; junction bases left unmatched: 5.

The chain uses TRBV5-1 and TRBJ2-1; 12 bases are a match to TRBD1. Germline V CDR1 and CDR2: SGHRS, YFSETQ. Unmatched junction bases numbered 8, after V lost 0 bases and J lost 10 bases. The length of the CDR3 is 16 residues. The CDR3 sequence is CASSLEGTGGAKEQFF. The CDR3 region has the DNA TGCGCCAGCAGCTTGGAAGGGACAGGGGGCGCAAAGGAGCAGTTCTTC.

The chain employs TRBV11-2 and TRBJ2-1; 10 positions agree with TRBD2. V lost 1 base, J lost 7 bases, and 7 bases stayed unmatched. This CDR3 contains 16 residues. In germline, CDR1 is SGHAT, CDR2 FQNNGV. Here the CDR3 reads CASSLGPAGGQNEQFF. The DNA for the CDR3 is TGTGCCAGCAGCTTAGGCCCAGCGGGGGGGCAAAATGAGCAGTTCTTC.

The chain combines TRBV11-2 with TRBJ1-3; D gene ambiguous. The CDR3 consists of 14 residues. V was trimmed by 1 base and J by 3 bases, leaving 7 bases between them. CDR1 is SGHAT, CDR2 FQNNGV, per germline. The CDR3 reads CASSLGAGGNTIYF. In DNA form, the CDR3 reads TGTGCCAGCAGCTTAGGGGCGGGTGGAAACACCATATATTTT.

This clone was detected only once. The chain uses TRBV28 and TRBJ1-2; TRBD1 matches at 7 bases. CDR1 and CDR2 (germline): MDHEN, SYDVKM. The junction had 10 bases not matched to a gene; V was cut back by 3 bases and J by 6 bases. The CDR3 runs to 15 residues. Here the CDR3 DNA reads TGTGCCAGCAGTTTGGGGCGCGGGACAGTGAATGGCTACACCTTC. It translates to CASSLGRGTVNGYTF.

This chain's CDR3 is CASSFRGAYNEQFF. CDR3 coding DNA: TGTGCCAGCAGCTTCAGGGGGGCCTACAATGAGCAGTTCTTC. V and J are TRBV13 and TRBJ2-1; tentative D call: TRBD1 (7 bases). This CDR3 has 14 residues. CDR1 is PRHDT, CDR2 FYEKMQ, per germline (reference sequence). V was cut by 3 bases and J by 2 bases, with 8 bases left in between.